This T cell receptor beta chain was sequenced in a study of blood T cell repertoires in COVID-19. Turning to the study itself: The origin of the acute and convalescent COVID-19 samples was the United States, Italy and Spain.

Data came from immunoSEQ multiplex PCR; TCRdb stores just in-frame clones and leaves some out. The sample lists 250,000 or so clones; more than 80% were seen once. Participant reports of clinical history set cohort assignment. Exposed enrollees had met someone with a PCR-confirmed or clinician-diagnosed COVID-19 case at some point within the 2 weeks before study entry. The sample was PBMCs or T cells enriched from blood (not recorded which). The receptor comes from a man aged 50 to 59 who had been exposed to COVID-19.

The CDR3 nucleotides read TGTGCCAGCAGTAGGACTAGCGGGATACAAGAGACCCAGTACTTC. Its protein product is CASSRTSGIQETQYF. The chain uses TRBV28 and TRBJ2-5; 12 nucleotides agree with TRBD2. Trimming cost V 5 bases and J 2 bases; bases outside gene matches: 3. Germline CDR1 and CDR2: MDHEN and SYDVKM. The length of the CDR3 is 15 residues.